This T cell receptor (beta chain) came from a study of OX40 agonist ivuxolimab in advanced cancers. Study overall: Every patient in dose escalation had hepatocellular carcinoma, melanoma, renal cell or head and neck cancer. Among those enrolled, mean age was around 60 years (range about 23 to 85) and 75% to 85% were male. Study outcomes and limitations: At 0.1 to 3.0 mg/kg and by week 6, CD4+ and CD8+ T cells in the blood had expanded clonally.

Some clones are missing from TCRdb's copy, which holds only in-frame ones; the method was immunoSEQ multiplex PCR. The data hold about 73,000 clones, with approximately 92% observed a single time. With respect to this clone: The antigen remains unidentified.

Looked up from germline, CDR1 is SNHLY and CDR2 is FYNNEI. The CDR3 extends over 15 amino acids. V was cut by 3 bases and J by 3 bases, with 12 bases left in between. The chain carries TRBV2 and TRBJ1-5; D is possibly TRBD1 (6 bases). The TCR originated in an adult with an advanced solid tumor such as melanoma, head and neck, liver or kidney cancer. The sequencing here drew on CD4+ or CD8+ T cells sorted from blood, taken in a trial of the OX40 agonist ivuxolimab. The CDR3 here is CASSDRTVNNQPQHF. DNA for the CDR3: TGTGCCAGCAGTGATAGGACAGTCAACAATCAGCCCCAGCATTTT.